Listed here are 2 T cell receptor beta chains from one sample, sequenced in a study of blood T cell repertoires in COVID-19. The table came from immunoSEQ multiplex PCR; TCRdb's copy has only in-frame clones and leaves some out. The repertoire holds about 74,000 clones, with almost 90% as singletons. The sequenced material came from peripheral blood. The source is a woman aged 80 or over with active or convalescent COVID-19.

The J gene is TRBJ2-2, the V gene TRBV29-1, with unresolved D. The V and J ends lost 7 bases and 6 bases respectively, with 9 bases between them. The CDR3 spans 11 residues. The germline V gene has CDR1 SQVTM and CDR2 ANQGSEA. The CDR3 DNA is TGCAGCGGGTCCGCGGCCGGGGAGCTGTTTTTT. It translates to CSGSAAGELFF.

This chain connects TRBV10-3 to TRBJ1-1; tentatively, D is TRBD1 (5 bases). V lost 2 bases, J lost 5 bases, and 15 bases lay in between. Per the germline V gene, CDR1 is ENHRY and CDR2 is SYGVKD. The CDR3 is made up of 15 amino acids. The CDR3 DNA sequence: TGTGCCATCAGTGAGCGGGGGAGCGGTCGTACTGAAGCTTTCTTT. This encodes CAISERGSGRTEAFF.